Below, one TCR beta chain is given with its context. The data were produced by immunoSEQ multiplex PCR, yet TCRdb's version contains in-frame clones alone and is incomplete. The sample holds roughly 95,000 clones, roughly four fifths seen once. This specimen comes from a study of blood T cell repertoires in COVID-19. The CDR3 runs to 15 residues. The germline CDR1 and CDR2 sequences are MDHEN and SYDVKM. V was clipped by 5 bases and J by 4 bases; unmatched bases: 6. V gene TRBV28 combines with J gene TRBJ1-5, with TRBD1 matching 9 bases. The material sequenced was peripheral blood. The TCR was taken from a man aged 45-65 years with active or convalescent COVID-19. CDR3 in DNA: TGTGCCAGCAGTCCAAACGGACAGGGGAATCAGCCCCAGCATTTT. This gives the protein CASSPNGQGNQPQHF.